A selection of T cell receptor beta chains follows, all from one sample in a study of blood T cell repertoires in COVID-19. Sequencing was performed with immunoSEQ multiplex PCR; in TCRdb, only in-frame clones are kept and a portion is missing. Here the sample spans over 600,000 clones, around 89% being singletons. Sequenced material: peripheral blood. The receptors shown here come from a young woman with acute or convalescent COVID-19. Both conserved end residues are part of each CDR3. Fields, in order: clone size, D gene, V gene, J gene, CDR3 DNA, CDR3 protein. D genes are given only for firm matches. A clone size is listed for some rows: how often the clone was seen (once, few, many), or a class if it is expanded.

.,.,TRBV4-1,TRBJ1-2,TGCGCCAGCAGCCAAGTCGTATCTGGGGGCCGCGGTCGCTATGGCTACACCTTC,CASSQVVSGGRGRYGYTF
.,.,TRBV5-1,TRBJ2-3,TGCGCCAGCAGCCCGAATCGGGCAGGGGGGCAGACAGATACGCAGTATTTT,CASSPNRAGGQTDTQYF
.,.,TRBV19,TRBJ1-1,TGTGCCAGTAGTATCGACAGTCAGAACACTGAAGCTTTCTTT,CASSIDSQNTEAFF
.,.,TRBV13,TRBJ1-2,TGTGCCAGCAGCTTCCTTACGGGAGGTGGTGGCTACACCTTC,CASSFLTGGGGYTF
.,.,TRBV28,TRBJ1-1,TGTGCCAGCAGTTTATGGGGCCGTCGGACTGAAGCTTTCTTT,CASSLWGRRTEAFF
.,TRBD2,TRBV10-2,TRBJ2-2,TGCGCCAGCATAGCGGGGGGGTTGCCCGGGGAGCTGTTTTTT,CASIAGGLPGELFF
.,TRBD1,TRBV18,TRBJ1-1,TGTGCCAGCTCACCAAGGGACAGAGCCGGCCAAGCTTTCTTT,CASSPRDRAGQAFF
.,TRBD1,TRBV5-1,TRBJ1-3,TGCGCCAGCAGCTTGGGGGGGACAGGCTCTGGAAACACCATATATTTT,CASSLGGTGSGNTIYF
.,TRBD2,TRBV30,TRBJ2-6,TGTGCCTGGGAACCGGGACTAGGGGCAGGGGCCAACGTCCTGACTTTC,CAWEPGLGAGANVLTF
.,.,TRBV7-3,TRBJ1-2,TGTGCCAGCAGCTTTATCAGCTATGGCTACACCTTC,CASSFISYGYTF
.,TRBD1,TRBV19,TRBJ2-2,TGTGCCAGTAGTATAGAGGCGGGACAGGGCTGGTACACCGGGGAGCTGTTTTTT,CASSIEAGQGWYTGELFF
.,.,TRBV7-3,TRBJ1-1,TGTGCCAGCAGCTTATTGCGGGCAGAAAACACTGAAGCTTTCTTT,CASSLLRAENTEAFF
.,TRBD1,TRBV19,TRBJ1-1,TGTGCCACCCTGGACAGGGCCACTGAAGCTTTCTTT,CATLDRATEAFF
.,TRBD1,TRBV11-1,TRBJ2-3,TGTGCCAGCAGCTTAGCCGGAGCCGGGACAGGGGCTCTTGATACGCAGTATTTT,CASSLAGAGTGALDTQYF
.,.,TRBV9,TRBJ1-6,TGTGCCAGCAGCGTCTCAGAGGAGTTGAAAAAAAATTCACCCCTCCACTTT,CASSVSEELKKNSPLHF
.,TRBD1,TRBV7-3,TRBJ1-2,TGTGCCAGCAGCCCCGACAGGGACGGTGGCTACACCTTC,CASSPDRDGGYTF
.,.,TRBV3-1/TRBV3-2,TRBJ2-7,TGTGCCAGCAGCCTCACAGGGTTCTACGAGCAGTACTTC,CASSLTGFYEQYF
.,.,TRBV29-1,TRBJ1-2,TGCAGCGTTGCTACAGGTCCTCGTTGGGGCTACACCTTC,CSVATGPRWGYTF
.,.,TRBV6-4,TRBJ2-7,TGTGCCAGCAGTGCGTCAGAAGGGGGCGAGCAGTACTTC,CASSASEGGEQYF
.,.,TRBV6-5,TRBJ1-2,TGTGCCAGCAGAGACACCAGGTGGATCCCCTATGGCTACACCTTC,CASRDTRWIPYGYTF
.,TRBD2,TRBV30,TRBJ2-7,TGTGCCTGGAGTAACCCGCGGGGGGTGCAGTACTTC,CAWSNPRGVQYF
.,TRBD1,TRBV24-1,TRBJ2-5,TGTGCCACCAGTGGACAGGGCTGGGAGACCCAGTACTTC,CATSGQGWETQYF
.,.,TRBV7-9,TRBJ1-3,TGTGCCAGCAGCAGGGGTTTCTCCGGAAACACCATATATTTT,CASSRGFSGNTIYF
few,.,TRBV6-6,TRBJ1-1,TGTGCCAGCAGTTACGAGGGCAGACCGAACACTGAAGCTTTCTTT,CASSYEGRPNTEAFF
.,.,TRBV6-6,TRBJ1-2,TGTGCCAGCAGTCCTCAGGACACATTCCCTCGGTATGGCTACACCTTC,CASSPQDTFPRYGYTF
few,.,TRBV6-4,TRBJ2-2,TGTGCCAGCAGTGACTCCTGGAACACCGGGGAGCTGTTTTTT,CASSDSWNTGELFF
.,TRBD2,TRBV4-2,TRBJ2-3,TGTGCCAGCAGCCGCAGAAGTAGGGCTAGCGGGGGGGTGGATACGCAGTATTTT,CASSRRSRASGGVDTQYF
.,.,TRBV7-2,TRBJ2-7,TGTGCCAGCAGTTGGACTGTTCCCTCCTACGAGCAGTACTTC,CASSWTVPSYEQYF
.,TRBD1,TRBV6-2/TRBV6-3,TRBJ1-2,TGTGCCAGCAACCCCGGGACAGTCGGTGGCTACACCTTC,CASNPGTVGGYTF